The entry below describes one TCR beta chain. It lacks a known antigen. Base qualities were left out, and no much larger clone turns up one base away. The CDR3 numbers 15 residues from cysteine through phenylalanine. Just the 45-base CDR3 DNA is kept, in frame starting at base 1. Via the germline V gene, CDR1 is MGHDK and CDR2 SYGVNS. Ends trimmed: V by 4 bases, J by 4 bases; bases unmatched to a gene: 4. The immunoSEQ Assay, a bias-controlled multiplex PCR, was used to amplify TCRbeta CDR3 regions from genomic DNA. The authors processed their data as follows. Nucleated cell counts per sample were estimated from amplification of reference gene primers within the assay. To quantify the absolute abundance of each unique TCRbeta CDR3 rearrangement, sequence reads were collapsed and filtered. For each sample, productive Simpson clonality was calculated by taking the square root of Simpson's diversity index across productive rearrangements. The source is immuneACCESS, and TCRdb retained only in-frame sequences with V and J called. Part of the clones is not carried over; for the studies checked, unresolved V genes explain less than half of this, and the remainder is unexplained. For V, J and clone size, that table is used; D and trimming come from the DNA. The sample records about 40,000 clones, roughly four fifths of which are singletons. The top ten clones comprise more than 2% of the sample.

This specimen belongs to a study of blood T cell repertoires in COVID-19 (dated by TCRdb to 2019 to 2021). For the study in its entirety: Samples covering the acute and convalescent phases of COVID-19 were provided by collaborators in the United States, Italy and Spain. The prospective study material was composed of cDNA or gDNA derived from T cells, B-cell-depleted T cells, or PBMCs. Deeply sampled blood TCRbeta repertoires from subjects exposed to, actively infected with, or recovered from COVID-19 were included in the dataset. HLA class I and class II types, where available, came from metadata supplied by the sample provider rather than from assay-based typing. A de-identified subject ID, COVID-19 status, age in years and sex were almost always included in the sample metadata. The repertoires were made available in a free public database intended to serve as a resource for research on the immune response to SARS-CoV-2. The samples were drawn from two sources: the first 160 participants of the ongoing ImmuneRACE study, and some 1,300 subjects contributed by 6 global collaborators.

The collaborating institutions used their own protocols to collect whole blood in K2EDTA tubes. Collaborator samples were shipped for TCRbeta analysis as frozen whole blood, isolated PBMCs, or DNA extracted from either sample type. On the study overall, not on this receptor specifically: The amount of clinical and demographic metadata varied by source and participant and was provided uncurated.

The TCR was taken from a woman aged 55-75 years with acute or convalescent COVID-19. Source material: peripheral blood. This receptor chain uses TRBV25-1 and TRBJ2-2; TRBD2 fits 9 bases in the junction. The DNA sequence is given as TGTGCCAGCAGTGTCCTAGCGGGGCCCACCGGGGAGCTGTTTTTT. This encodes CASSVLAGPTGELFF.